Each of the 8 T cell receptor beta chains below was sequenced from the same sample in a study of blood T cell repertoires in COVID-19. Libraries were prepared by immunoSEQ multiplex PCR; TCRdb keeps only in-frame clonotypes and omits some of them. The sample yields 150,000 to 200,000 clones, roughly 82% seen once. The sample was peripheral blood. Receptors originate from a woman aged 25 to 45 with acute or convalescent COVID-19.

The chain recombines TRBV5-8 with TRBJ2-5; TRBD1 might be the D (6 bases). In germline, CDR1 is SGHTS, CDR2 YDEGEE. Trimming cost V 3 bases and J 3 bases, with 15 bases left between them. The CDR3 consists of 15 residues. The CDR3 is CASSSTGKRKETQYF. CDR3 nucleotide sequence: TGTGCCAGCAGCTCCACAGGGAAGAGAAAAGAGACCCAGTACTTC. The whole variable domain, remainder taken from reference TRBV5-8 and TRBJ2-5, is EAGVTQSPTHLIKTRGQQATLRCSPISGHTSVYWYQQALGLGLQFLLWYDEGEERNRGNFPPRFSGRQFPNYSSELNVNALELEDSALYLCASSSTGKRKETQYFGPGTRLLVL.

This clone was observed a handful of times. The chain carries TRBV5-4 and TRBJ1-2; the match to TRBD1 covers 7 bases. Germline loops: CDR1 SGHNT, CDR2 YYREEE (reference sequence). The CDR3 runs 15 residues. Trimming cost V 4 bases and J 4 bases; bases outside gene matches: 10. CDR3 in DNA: TGTGCCAGCAGCGCTTCAGGGGGACCCAGCTATGGCTACACCTTC. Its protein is CASSASGGPSYGYTF.

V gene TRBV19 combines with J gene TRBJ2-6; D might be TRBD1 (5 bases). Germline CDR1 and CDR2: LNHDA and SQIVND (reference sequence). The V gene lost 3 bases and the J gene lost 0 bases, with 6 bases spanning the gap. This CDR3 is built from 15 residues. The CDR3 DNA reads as TGTGCCAGTAGTATGGGGCGCTCTGGGGCCAACGTCCTGACTTTC. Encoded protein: CASSMGRSGANVLTF.

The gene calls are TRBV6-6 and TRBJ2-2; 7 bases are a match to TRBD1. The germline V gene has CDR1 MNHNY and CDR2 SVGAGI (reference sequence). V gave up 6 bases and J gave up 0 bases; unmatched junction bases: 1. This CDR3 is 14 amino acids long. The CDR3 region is CASRQGPNTGELFF. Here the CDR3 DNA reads TGTGCCAGCAGACAGGGGCCGAACACCGGGGAGCTGTTTTTT.

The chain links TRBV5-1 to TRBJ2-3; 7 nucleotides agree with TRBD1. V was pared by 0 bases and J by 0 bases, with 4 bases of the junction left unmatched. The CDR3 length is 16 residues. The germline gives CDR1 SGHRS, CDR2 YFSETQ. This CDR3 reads CASSLAGTASTDTQYF. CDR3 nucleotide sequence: TGCGCCAGCAGCTTGGCCGGGACAGCCAGCACAGATACGCAGTATTTT.

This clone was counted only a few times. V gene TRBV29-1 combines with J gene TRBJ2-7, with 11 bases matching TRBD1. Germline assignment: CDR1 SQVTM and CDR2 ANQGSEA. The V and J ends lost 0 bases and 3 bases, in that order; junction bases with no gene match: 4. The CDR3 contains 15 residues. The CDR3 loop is CSVEDPDRGHYEQYF. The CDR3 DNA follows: TGCAGCGTTGAAGACCCGGACAGGGGGCACTACGAGCAGTACTTC.

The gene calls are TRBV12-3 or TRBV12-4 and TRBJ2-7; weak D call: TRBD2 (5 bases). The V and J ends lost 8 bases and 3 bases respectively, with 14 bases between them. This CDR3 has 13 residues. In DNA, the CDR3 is TGTGCCAGCTCCTTGGACGGACTCTACGAGCAGTACTTC. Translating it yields CASSLDGLYEQYF.

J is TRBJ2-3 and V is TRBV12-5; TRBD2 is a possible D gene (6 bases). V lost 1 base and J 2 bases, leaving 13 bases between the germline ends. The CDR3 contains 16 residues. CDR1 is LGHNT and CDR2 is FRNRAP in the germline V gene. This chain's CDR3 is CASGLGWGRSTDTQYF. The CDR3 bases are TGTGCTAGTGGTTTGGGATGGGGGAGGTCCACAGATACGCAGTATTTT.